These T cell receptor beta chains were read from a single sample in a study of Ad26.COV2.S vaccination and SARS-CoV-2 variants. Assay: immunoSEQ multiplex PCR; the TCRdb copy retains only in-frame clones and omits some. The sample includes roughly 300,000 clones, 65% to 90% of them seen just once. The sample in question was peripheral blood, obtained in a trial of Ad26.COV2.S vaccine versus placebo. Source of these receptors: a person between 18 and 60 years old who received the Ad26.COV2.S COVID-19 vaccine or a placebo. The CDR3 runs from the conserved cysteine through the conserved F or W. Each record gives: V gene, D gene, J gene, CDR3 length, CDR3 protein, CDR3 DNA. D genes are given only for firm matches.

v_gene: TRBV3-1/TRBV3-2
d_gene: TRBD2
j_gene: TRBJ2-7
len: 15
CDR3aa: CASSQGGGGIYEQYF
CDR3nt: TGTGCCAGCAGCCAAGGCGGCGGGGGGATCTACGAGCAGTACTTC

v_gene: TRBV6-2/TRBV6-3
d_gene: TRBD2
j_gene: TRBJ2-1
len: 17
CDR3aa: CASSYSMQLAGVWEQFF
CDR3nt: TGTGCCAGCAGTTACTCGATGCAGCTAGCGGGAGTGTGGGAGCAGTTCTTC

v_gene: TRBV6-5
d_gene: -
j_gene: TRBJ2-7
len: 15
CDR3aa: CASTPTGRAAYEQYF
CDR3nt: TGTGCCAGCACCCCCACGGGCAGGGCCGCCTACGAGCAGTACTTC

v_gene: TRBV28
d_gene: -
j_gene: TRBJ2-7
len: 15
CDR3aa: CASIPEGTWPYEQYF
CDR3nt: TGTGCCAGCATCCCCGAGGGGACTTGGCCTTACGAGCAGTACTTC

v_gene: TRBV7-2
d_gene: -
j_gene: TRBJ2-5
len: 15
CDR3aa: CASSLASGKQETQYF
CDR3nt: TGTGCCAGCAGCTTAGCCTCCGGAAAACAAGAGACCCAGTACTTC

v_gene: TRBV6-2/TRBV6-3
d_gene: TRBD2
j_gene: TRBJ2-7
len: 15
CDR3aa: CASSSAGLVIGEQYF
CDR3nt: TGTGCCAGCAGTTCGGCGGGACTAGTTATAGGAGAGCAGTACTTC

v_gene: TRBV24-1
d_gene: -
j_gene: TRBJ2-2
len: 13
CDR3aa: CATSDLGAGELFF
CDR3nt: TGTGCCACCAGTGATCTAGGGGCCGGGGAGCTGTTTTTT

v_gene: TRBV3-1/TRBV3-2
d_gene: -
j_gene: TRBJ2-5
len: 11
CDR3aa: CASTQLETQYF
CDR3nt: TGTGCCAGCACCCAACTAGAGACCCAGTACTTC

v_gene: TRBV29-1
d_gene: -
j_gene: TRBJ1-2
len: 11
CDR3aa: CSVDRADGYTF
CDR3nt: TGCAGCGTTGACAGGGCGGATGGCTACACCTTC

v_gene: TRBV11-1
d_gene: -
j_gene: TRBJ2-3
len: 17
CDR3aa: CASSLALSTGRGDTQYF
CDR3nt: TGTGCCAGCAGCTTAGCGCTAAGCACAGGGCGGGGAGATACGCAGTATTTT

v_gene: TRBV28
d_gene: TRBD1
j_gene: TRBJ2-7
len: 14
CDR3aa: CASSFYDRGAEQYF
CDR3nt: TGTGCCAGCAGTTTCTATGACAGGGGAGCCGAGCAGTACTTC

v_gene: TRBV7-2
d_gene: TRBD2
j_gene: TRBJ2-1
len: 16
CDR3aa: CASSPLGGSSYNEQFF
CDR3nt: TGTGCCAGCAGCCCTCTCGGGGGGAGCTCCTACAATGAGCAGTTCTTC

v_gene: TRBV4-1
d_gene: -
j_gene: TRBJ2-7
len: 15
CDR3aa: CASSQDTGPSYEQYF
CDR3nt: TGCGCCAGCAGCCAAGATACGGGGCCTTCCTACGAGCAGTACTTC

v_gene: TRBV27
d_gene: -
j_gene: TRBJ2-7
len: 14
CDR3aa: CASGRLSGVGEQYF
CDR3nt: TGTGCCAGCGGACGACTCTCCGGGGTCGGCGAGCAGTACTTC

v_gene: TRBV11-2
d_gene: -
j_gene: TRBJ2-7
len: 15
CDR3aa: CASSKGQPGLDEQYF
CDR3nt: TGTGCCAGCAGCAAAGGACAGCCGGGACTCGACGAGCAGTACTTC

v_gene: TRBV27
d_gene: -
j_gene: TRBJ2-5
len: 15
CDR3aa: CASSLTWTFQETQYF
CDR3nt: TGTGCCAGCAGTTTGACCTGGACCTTCCAAGAGACCCAGTACTTC